By sample fraction, the clone carrying this T cell receptor (beta chain) is medium-sized (0.01 to 0.1%). Its target is not known. This specimen comes from a study of spatial heterogeneity in lung cancer. Study-wide results and limits: Tumoral mutation counts were tracked by counts of expanded intratumoral alpha and beta TCRs.

The V gene lost 6 bases and the J gene lost 7 bases, with 16 bases spanning the gap. Germline V gene data show CDR1 as SGDLS and CDR2 as YYNGEE. CDR3 length: 13 amino acids. TCRdb ran MiXCR on the 5' RACE reads and lists one entry per CDR3 protein. The data contain around 4,900 distinct CDR3 sequences, roughly 6.5% of them singletons. The time point is: sample taken at primary tumor resection. The clonotype was recovered from a male donor with early-stage non-small cell lung cancer. The sequencing used lung tumor tissue, collected at surgery. The gene calls are TRBV9 and TRBJ1-2; D is uncertain. CDR3 nucleotides: TGTGCCAGCACCAGAGACCCCTCGGGTGGCTACACCTTC. It encodes CASTRDPSGGYTF. The complete variable domain, with remaining parts taken from reference TRBV9 and TRBJ1-2, reads DSGVTQTPKHLITATGQRVTLRCSPRSGDLSVYWYQQSLDQGLQFLIQYYNGEERAKGNILERFSAQQFPDLHSELNLSSLELGDSALYFCASTRDPSGGYTFGSGTRLTVV.